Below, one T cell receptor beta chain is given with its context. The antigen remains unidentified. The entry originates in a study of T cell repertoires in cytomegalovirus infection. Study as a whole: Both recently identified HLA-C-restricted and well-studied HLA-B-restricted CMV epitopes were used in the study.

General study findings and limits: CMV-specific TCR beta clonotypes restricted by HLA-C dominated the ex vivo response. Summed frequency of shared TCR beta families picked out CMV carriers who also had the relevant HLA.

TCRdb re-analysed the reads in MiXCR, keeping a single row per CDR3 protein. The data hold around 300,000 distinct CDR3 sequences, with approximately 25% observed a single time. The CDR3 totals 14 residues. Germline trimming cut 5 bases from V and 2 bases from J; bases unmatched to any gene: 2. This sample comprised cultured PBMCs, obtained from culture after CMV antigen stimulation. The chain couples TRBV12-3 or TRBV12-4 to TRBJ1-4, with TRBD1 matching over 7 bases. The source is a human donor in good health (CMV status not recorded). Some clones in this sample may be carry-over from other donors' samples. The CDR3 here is CASSPQGTNEKLFF. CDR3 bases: TGTGCCAGCAGTCCACAGGGGACTAATGAAAAACTGTTTTTT.